What follows describes a single TCR beta chain. Its antigen is currently unknown. This record comes from a study of shared clonotypes between healthy human individuals. At the level of the study: Ranging from 18 to 49 in age, donors were two women and a few men.

CDR1 is SGHRS, CDR2 YFSETQ, per germline. V dropped 0 bases and J dropped 5 bases, with 12 bases sitting between them. The CDR3 has 15 amino acids. Sequencing used immunoSEQ multiplex PCR; TCRdb keeps in-frame clones, though not all of them. The top ten clones hold over 0.1% of a sample with under 2,500,000 clones, 90% to 96% of them seen once. General study results and limits: Unshared clonotypes carried lower generation probabilities than those common to all four donors.

Sequencing was done on a sample of naive CD4+ T cells sorted from blood. As to subset: CD45RA+ positively selected. V and J are TRBV5-1 and TRBJ2-1, with a weak D call TRBD1 (6 bases). The TCR originated in a man aged 18 to 29 in good health. CDR3 DNA: TGCGCCAGCAGCTTGGAGGGGCGGACAGACAATGAGCAGTTCTTC. Its protein is CASSLEGRTDNEQFF.